The 29 T cell receptor beta chains given below trace back to one sample, sequenced in a study of blood T cell repertoires in COVID-19. Data came from immunoSEQ multiplex PCR; TCRdb stores just in-frame clones and leaves some out. Altogether 120,000 or so clones are present, around three quarters being singletons, with the ten largest covering 16%. Sample: peripheral blood. The receptors shown here come from a man aged 55 to 69 with active or convalescent COVID-19.

The genes are TRBV9 and TRBJ1-2, with 7 bases that match TRBD1. The V and J ends lost 3 bases and 6 bases, in that order; junction bases with no gene match: 11. Germline V gene lookup returns CDR1 SGDLS and CDR2 YYNGEE. The CDR3 length is 15 residues. CDR3: CASSAIETGEDGYTF. DNA for the CDR3: TGTGCCAGCAGCGCCATAGAAACAGGGGAGGATGGCTACACCTTC.

The chain uses TRBV4-2 and TRBJ1-4; the match to TRBD1 covers 9 bases. The V gene's germline CDR1 is LGHNA and CDR2 YNFKEQ. The CDR3 totals 15 residues. V lost 4 bases and J lost 5; bases outside the gene matches: 5. The CDR3 bases are TGTGCCAGCAGCCTGACAGGGGGACAGAATGAAAAACTGTTTTTT. Protein product: CASSLTGGQNEKLFF.

The chain combines TRBV5-1 with TRBJ2-2; 7 bases are shared with TRBD2. The germline gives CDR1 SGHRS, CDR2 YFSETQ. This CDR3 contains 15 residues. With 4 bases clipped from V and 0 bases from J, the junction kept 3 bases outside the gene matches. The CDR3 sequence: CASSRSGANTGELFF. For the CDR3, the DNA is TGCGCCAGCAGCCGAAGCGGGGCGAACACCGGGGAGCTGTTTTTT.

The chain joins TRBV27 to TRBJ2-7, with 9 nucleotides matching TRBD1. Looked up from germline, CDR1 is MNHEY and CDR2 is SMNVEV (reference sequence). The CDR3 totals 15 residues. The V and J ends lost 0 bases and 3 bases, in that order; junction bases with no gene match: 3. Written as DNA, the CDR3 is TGTGCCAGCAGTTTATCCACAGGGGGCGTCTACGAGCAGTACTTC. Its protein product is CASSLSTGGVYEQYF.

The J gene is TRBJ2-1, the V gene TRBV28; 7 bases are a match to TRBD2. In germline, CDR1 is MDHEN, CDR2 SYDVKM. The V gene end was trimmed by 5 bases and the J gene end by 0 bases; junction bases not matched to a gene: 10. This CDR3 comprises 17 residues. CDR3 DNA: TGTGCCAGCAGTAGCCCTTCGGGAGGTATCTCCTACAATGAGCAGTTCTTC. It encodes CASSSPSGGISYNEQFF.

This clone came up once. The chain links TRBV11-2 to TRBJ1-3; 7 bases align to TRBD1. Unmatched junction bases numbered 6, after V lost 7 bases and J lost 0 bases. The CDR3 loop spans 15 amino acids. Germline lookup yields CDR1 SGHAT and CDR2 FQNNGV. CDR3 region: CASKRGQSSGNTIYF. The CDR3 nucleotides read TGTGCCAGCAAGAGGGGACAGAGCTCTGGAAACACCATATATTTT.

The gene calls are TRBV6-5 and TRBJ2-7; 8 bases align to TRBD1. The V gene's germline CDR1 is MNHEY and CDR2 SVGAGI. V lost 5 bases, J lost 5 bases, and 11 bases stayed unmatched. CDR3 length: 15 residues. CDR3 loop: CASSITGTGFNEQYF. The CDR3 coding sequence is TGTGCCAGCAGTATCACCGGGACAGGATTCAACGAGCAGTACTTC.

This sequence joins TRBV5-4 and TRBJ1-1, with 12 bases that match TRBD1. Trimming took 2 bases from V and 4 from J; bases not matched to a gene: 12. The CDR3 totals 18 residues. Germline V gives CDR1 SGHNT, CDR2 YYREEE (reference sequence). The CDR3 coding sequence is TGTGCCAGCAGCTTCCGGGACAGGGGGCCCCGGTGGGGCACTGAAGCTTTCTTT. This encodes CASSFRDRGPRWGTEAFF.

This clone was detected ten times or more. The identical CDR3 is also encoded by other nucleotide sequences in the sample. The chain is built from TRBV7-8 and TRBJ1-5; TRBD1 matches at 9 bases. Germline trimming cut 5 bases from V and 5 bases from J; bases unmatched to any gene: 7. Per the germline V gene, CDR1 is SGHVS and CDR2 is FQNEAQ. The CDR3 sequence is 15 residues long. The CDR3, as DNA: TGTGCCAGCAGCCGAGAGGGACAGGGCGATCAGCCCCAGCATTTT. Residues: CASSREGQGDQPQHF.

CDR3 amino acids: CASSLESADTQYF. The DNA for the CDR3 is TGTGCCAGCAGCTTAGAAAGCGCAGATACGCAGTATTTT. The chain has TRBV11-3 and TRBJ2-3; D is undetermined. The CDR3 runs 13 residues. From germline, CDR1 is SGHNT and CDR2 YENEEA. Trimming left V 0 bases short and J 4 bases short, with 5 bases between.

The rearrangement links TRBV15 to TRBJ2-1; 9 positions match TRBD2. Germline lookup yields CDR1 LNHNV and CDR2 YYDKDF (reference sequence). This CDR3 is 15 amino acids long. With 5 bases clipped from V and 4 bases from J, the junction kept 6 bases outside the gene matches. The CDR3 region is CATSSRLADYNEQFF. The CDR3, as DNA: TGTGCCACCAGCTCCCGACTAGCGGATTACAATGAGCAGTTCTTC.

The genes are TRBV27 and TRBJ2-7; 7 nucleotides match TRBD1. This CDR3 region has 14 residues. Per the germline V gene, CDR1 is MNHEY and CDR2 is SMNVEV (reference sequence). V lost 5 bases to trimming and J lost 2 bases; unmatched junction nucleotides: 6. CDR3 protein: CASSEGARAYEQYF. DNA for the CDR3: TGTGCCAGCAGTGAGGGGGCTAGGGCCTACGAGCAGTACTTC.

The chain recombines TRBV10-3 with TRBJ2-6; 7 bases line up with TRBD1. The CDR3 runs to 18 residues. The germline V gene has CDR1 ENHRY and CDR2 SYGVKD. V shed 2 bases, J shed 1 base, and the junction held 8 bases outside the gene matches. CDR3 bases: TGTGCCATCAGTGAGAGAGGACAGGCTCCATCTGGGGCCAACGTCCTGACTTTC. Translating gives CAISERGQAPSGANVLTF.

The chain couples TRBV19 to TRBJ1-2; tentative D call: TRBD1 (5 bases). V was clipped by 6 bases and J by 6 bases, with 17 bases between them. The germline V gene encodes CDR1 LNHDA and CDR2 SQIVND (reference sequence). There are 14 residues in the CDR3. Written as DNA, the CDR3 is TGTGCCAGTAGCCCTCACGGGGGTGGAAATGGCTACACCTTC. This translates into CASSPHGGGNGYTF.

The chain employs TRBV2 and TRBJ1-5; 9 bases are a match to TRBD1. V lost 5 bases to trimming and J lost 1 base; unmatched junction nucleotides: 3. The CDR3 has 15 amino acids. CDR1 is SNHLY and CDR2 is FYNNEI in the germline V gene. CDR3 in amino acids: CASSTGGASNQPQHF. The DNA of the CDR3 is TGTGCCAGCAGTACAGGGGGCGCGAGCAATCAGCCCCAGCATTTT. Full variable domain (outside the CDR3, taken from reference TRBV2 and TRBJ1-5): EPEVTQTPSHQVTQMGQEVILRCVPISNHLYFYWYRQILGQKVEFLVSFYNNEISEKSEIFDDQFSVERPDGSNFTLKIRSTKLEDSAMYFCASSTGGASNQPQHFGDGTRLSIL.

This chain links TRBV19 with TRBJ2-2; D is ambiguous. The V gene's germline CDR1 is LNHDA and CDR2 SQIVND (reference sequence). The CDR3 is 17 residues long. Trimming removed 2 bases at V and 6 bases at J, with 19 bases between. CDR3 amino acids: CASSIKAWATHPGELFF. In nucleotides, the CDR3 is TGTGCCAGTAGTATAAAGGCGTGGGCGACCCACCCCGGGGAGCTGTTTTTT. The full variable domain, its missing parts supplied by reference TRBV19 and TRBJ2-2, is DGGITQSPKYLFRKEGQNVTLSCEQNLNHDAMYWYRQDPGQGLRLIYYSQIVNDFQKGDIAEGYSVSREKKESFPLTVTSAQKNPTAFYLCASSIKAWATHPGELFFGEGSRLTVL.

This clone showed up just once. This chain links TRBV10-3 with TRBJ2-7, with 10 bases aligning to TRBD2. The CDR3 has 14 residues. Germline values: CDR1 ENHRY, CDR2 SYGVKD. The J segment lost 5 bases and the V segment lost 10 bases, leaving 11 bases of the junction unmatched. Here the CDR3 DNA reads TGTGCCAGCCTGCGAGGGAGCGGGAGGGACGAGCAGTACTTC. It codes for CASLRGSGRDEQYF.

The rearrangement links TRBV6-6 to TRBJ1-6; possible D gene TRBD1, 6 bases. The CDR3 totals 14 residues. Between the trimmed V and J ends, which lost 6 bases and 6 bases, there was a span of 12 bases. Per germline, CDR1 MNHNY and CDR2 SVGAGI (reference sequence). CDR3 coding DNA: TGTGCCAGCAGAACCGGGACAAGTAATTCACCCCTCCACTTT. Protein sequence: CASRTGTSNSPLHF.

The rearrangement joins TRBV11-2 to TRBJ2-3; maybe TRBD1 (5 bases). CDR3 size: 15 residues. From germline, CDR1 is SGHAT and CDR2 FQNNGV. V lost 4 bases to trimming and J lost 4 bases, with 15 bases between them. The CDR3 loop is CASSYQRGWADTQYF. The CDR3, as DNA: TGTGCCAGCAGCTACCAAAGGGGCTGGGCAGATACGCAGTATTTT.

This clone was picked up one time. V gene TRBV16 combines with J gene TRBJ2-1; TRBD2 is a possible D gene (6 bases). The CDR3 runs to 14 residues. With 8 bases removed from V and 5 bases from J, the gap between germline ends came to 16 bases. Germline CDR1 is KGHSY and CDR2 is FQNENV. In DNA form, the CDR3 reads TGTGCCAGCGGGACGAGGGAGGCCCACAATGAGCAGTTCTTC. Translating it yields CASGTREAHNEQFF. Together with reference TRBV16 and TRBJ2-1, the CDR3 gives the full variable domain: GEEVAQTPKHLVRGEGQKAKLYCAPIKGHSYVFWYQQVLKNEFKFLISFQNENVFDETGMPKERFSAKCLPNSPCSLEIQATKLEDSAVYFCASGTREAHNEQFFGPGTRLTVL.

The chain carries TRBV9 and TRBJ2-5; 9 bases match TRBD2. V dropped 2 bases and J dropped 1; count of bases not matched to a gene: 3. CDR1 is SGDLS, CDR2 YYNGEE, per germline. CDR3 size: 15 residues. The CDR3 coding sequence is TGTGCCAGCAGCGTGCTAGCGGGGACCCAAGAGACCCAGTACTTC. Translated, it gives CASSVLAGTQETQYF.

The V call is TRBV15, the J call TRBJ2-2, with D possibly matching TRBD1 (6 bases). V lost 0 bases and J 0 bases, leaving 14 bases between the germline ends. Germline values: CDR1 LNHNV, CDR2 YYDKDF (reference sequence). CDR3 length equals 18 residues. The CDR3 bases are TGTGCCACCAGCAGAGATCCCGCCGGGACACCGAACACCGGGGAGCTGTTTTTT. Encoded protein: CATSRDPAGTPNTGELFF. Together with reference TRBV15 and TRBJ2-2, the CDR3 gives the full variable domain: DAMVIQNPRYQVTQFGKPVTLSCSQTLNHNVMYWYQQKSSQAPKLLFHYYDKDFNNEADTPDNFQSRRPNTSFCFLDIRSPGLGDTAMYLCATSRDPAGTPNTGELFFGEGSRLTVL.

This clone was found once. The rearrangement links TRBV7-2 to TRBJ2-5; TRBD2 matches at 8 bases. J lost 2 bases, V lost 5 bases, and 16 bases had no gene match. CDR3 length: 18 amino acids. Germline lookup yields CDR1 SGHTA and CDR2 FQGNSA. The CDR3 nucleotides read TGTGCCAGCAGCCCTACTGGACTAGCAGCCCTATCACAAGAGACCCAGTACTTC. It yields the protein CASSPTGLAALSQETQYF.

The CDR3 bases are TGTGCCAGCAGCCGGTGGAGGGATACGCAGTATTTT. Its translation: CASSRWRDTQYF. This chain uses TRBV2 with TRBJ2-3, with D possibly matching TRBD2 (5 bases). Trimming removed 6 bases at V and 6 bases at J, with 10 bases between. The CDR3 loop spans 12 amino acids. Germline V gives CDR1 SNHLY, CDR2 FYNNEI.

This clone has only one observation. The V gene is TRBV7-8, the J gene TRBJ1-2, with D perhaps TRBD1 (6 bases). The CDR3 loop spans 16 amino acids. V shed 0 bases and J shed 0 bases, with 11 bases lying between them. Germline V lookup: CDR1 SGHVS, CDR2 FQNEAQ. The CDR3 nucleotides are TGTGCCAGCAGCTTAGCCGGGACACTCGCTAACTATGGCTACACCTTC. It is translated as CASSLAGTLANYGYTF.

This chain joins TRBV7-2 and TRBJ2-1, with D possibly TRBD2 on 6 matching bases. This CDR3 spans 13 amino acids. V lost 8 bases and J 7 bases, leaving 15 bases between the germline ends. Germline values: CDR1 SGHTA, CDR2 FQGNSA. The DNA of the CDR3 is TGTGCCAGCGATGGGCTAGCGAAGAATGAGCAGTTCTTC. It specifies CASDGLAKNEQFF.

A word on this clone: Other DNA variants within this sample encode the same CDR3. The V and J genes are TRBV4-3 and TRBJ2-7, with D perhaps TRBD2 (7 bases). Trimming removed 0 bases at V and 4 bases at J, with 13 bases between. Germline CDR1 and CDR2: LGHNA and YSLEER. The CDR3 loop spans 15 amino acids. CDR3 protein: CASSQDKGGGYEQYF. DNA of the CDR3: TGCGCCAGCAGCCAAGATAAAGGGGGAGGGTACGAGCAGTACTTC.

J is TRBJ2-2 and V is TRBV19, with D perhaps matching TRBD2 (5 bases). The germline gives CDR1 LNHDA, CDR2 SQIVND (reference sequence). Trimming took off 7 bases at V and 2 bases at J, with 17 bases between the two ends. The CDR3 spans 16 residues. The CDR3 protein is CASTDRDRRNTGELFF. CDR3 in DNA: TGTGCCAGTACCGACCGGGATCGGAGAAACACCGGGGAGCTGTTTTTT.

V and J are TRBV9 and TRBJ2-5, with 10 bases fitting TRBD1. With V trimmed by 0 bases and J by 1 base, 3 bases remained unmatched. From germline, CDR1 is SGDLS and CDR2 YYNGEE. This CDR3 contains 16 residues. For the CDR3, the DNA is TGTGCCAGCAGCGTAGGACAGGGGGCCTTCCAAGAGACCCAGTACTTC. This encodes CASSVGQGAFQETQYF.